Listed here are 15 T cell receptor beta chains from one sample, sequenced in a study. The sorted Tregs were CD4+CD25+CD127-/low cells. TCRdb re-called the 5' RACE reads through MiXCR, storing one row per CDR3 protein. The data show 35,000 to 45,000 distinct CDR3 sequences, 22% seen once. Material: Tregs sorted from a lymph node. These receptors were collected from a female donor with breast cancer.

The table lists this clonotype with many counts. The rearrangement joins TRBV20-1 to TRBJ2-3; the match to TRBD2 covers 8 bases. Germline V lookup: CDR1 DFQATT, CDR2 SNEGSKA (reference sequence). V lost 2 bases to trimming and J lost 6 bases; unmatched junction nucleotides: 10. CDR3 size: 15 residues. The CDR3 sequence is CSARLLAGKNDTQYF. The CDR3 region has the DNA TGCAGTGCTAGATTGCTAGCGGGCAAAAACGATACGCAGTATTTT.

This clonotype was seen only a few times. The chain links TRBV7-8 to TRBJ2-5; 7 bases map to TRBD1. This CDR3 comprises 13 residues. Trimming cost V 11 bases and J 4 bases; bases outside gene matches: 10. The germline V gene encodes CDR1 SGHVS and CDR2 FQNEAQ. The CDR3 DNA follows: TGTGCCGGCATGGACCAGGGGGTAGAGACCCAGTACTTC. It encodes CAGMDQGVETQYF.

The J gene is TRBJ2-3, the V gene TRBV4-2, with D perhaps matching TRBD2 (6 bases). The CDR3 is 17 residues long. Trimming pared 0 bases from V and 2 bases from J, leaving 15 bases between. From germline, CDR1 is LGHNA and CDR2 YNFKEQ. The CDR3 DNA sequence: TGTGCCAGCAGCCAAGAACGGGCTGGCGGGAACACAGATACGCAGTATTTT. Amino acid sequence: CASSQERAGGNTDTQYF.

The V call is TRBV5-5, the J call TRBJ1-4; D ambiguous. The CDR3 is 16 amino acids. V was cut by 1 base and J by 4 bases, with 14 bases left in between. Germline V CDR1 and CDR2: SGHKS, YYEKEE (reference sequence). CDR3: CASSLQFGLLNEKLFF. In DNA, the CDR3 is TGTGCCAGCAGCTTGCAGTTCGGCCTACTTAATGAAAAACTGTTTTTT.

The chain employs TRBV12-3 or TRBV12-4 and TRBJ2-3; D unresolved. V gave up 5 bases and J gave up 10 bases, with 10 bases separating them. The CDR3 has 11 residues. CDR3 in amino acids: CASSLNYAQYF. CDR3 nucleotide sequence: TGTGCCAGCAGTCTCAATTACGCGCAGTATTTT.

This clonotype was picked up many times. The gene calls are TRBV4-2 and TRBJ2-1; D is undetermined. The germline gives CDR1 LGHNA, CDR2 YNFKEQ. This CDR3 is built from 12 residues. With 3 bases removed from V and 7 bases from J, the gap between germline ends came to 7 bases. The CDR3 loop is CASSHQGNEQFF. CDR3 nucleotides: TGTGCCAGCAGCCATCAAGGGAATGAGCAGTTCTTC.

The chain combines TRBV12-3 or TRBV12-4 with TRBJ1-5; 8 bases are a match to TRBD1. V dropped 6 bases and J dropped 6; count of bases not matched to a gene: 4. This CDR3 is 13 amino acids long. The CDR3 is CASSIQGVQPQHF. The CDR3 DNA is TGTGCCAGCAGCATACAGGGGGTTCAGCCCCAGCATTTT.

Only a few counts were recorded for this clonotype. The chain uses TRBV7-3 and TRBJ2-7, with D perhaps matching TRBD1 (5 bases). The CDR3 sequence is 13 residues long. Trimming stripped 1 base from V and 6 bases from J, with 10 bases between. Germline CDR1 reads SGHTA; CDR2 reads FQGTGA. The CDR3: CASSLMGPGEQYF. The CDR3 coding sequence is TGTGCCAGCAGCTTAATGGGGCCGGGCGAGCAGTACTTC. The full variable domain, in which reference TRBV7-3 and TRBJ2-7 provide the parts outside the CDR3, is GAGVSQTPSNKVTEKGKYVELRCDPISGHTALYWYRQSLGQGPEFLIYFQGTGAADDSGLPNDRFFAVRPEGSVSTLKIQRTERGDSAVYLCASSLMGPGEQYFGPGTRLTVT.

This clonotype was found a few times. The CDR3 DNA follows: TGCAGCGTTGAAGGGGCGGAGAACTATGGCTACACCTTC. Its translation is CSVEGAENYGYTF. This chain links TRBV29-1 with TRBJ1-2; no clear D gene. The CDR3 covers 13 residues. CDR1 and CDR2 (germline): SQVTM, ANQGSEA. V lost 1 base and J 2 bases, leaving 8 bases between the germline ends.

V and J are TRBV10-3 and TRBJ2-4; D is uncertain. CDR1 is ENHRY, CDR2 SYGVKD, per germline. The length of the CDR3 is 9 residues. V was shortened by 7 bases and J by 9 bases, with 4 bases between the two germline ends. CDR3 protein: CAIKVIQYF. The CDR3 nucleotides are TGTGCCATCAAGGTCATTCAGTACTTC.

This clonotype was seen a handful of times. This may stem from a read error, because a much larger clone lies one nucleotide away. The chain joins TRBV5-5 to TRBJ1-1, with 7 nucleotides matching TRBD1. There are 15 residues in the CDR3. Germline CDR1 and CDR2: SGHKS and YYEKEE (reference sequence). CDR3 nucleotide sequence: TGTGCCGGCAGCCTGGGAGGAGGGGGCGCGACTGAAGCTTTCTTT. Translating gives CAGSLGGGGATEAFF.

This clonotype was counted many times. This rearrangement joins TRBV27 to TRBJ2-1, with 10 bases aligning to TRBD2. The junction had 12 bases not matched to a gene; V was cut back by 1 base and J by 3 bases. In germline, CDR1 is MNHEY, CDR2 SMNVEV (reference sequence). The CDR3 length is 19 residues. This CDR3 is CASSLYQREGLYHYNEQFF. The CDR3 DNA follows: TGTGCCAGCAGTTTATACCAGCGGGAGGGCCTATATCACTACAATGAGCAGTTCTTC.

This clonotype came up a few times. The chain links TRBV11-2 to TRBJ1-2, with 7 bases that match TRBD1. This CDR3 contains 15 residues. V gave up 4 bases and J gave up 4 bases; unmatched junction bases: 9. Germline V gene lookup returns CDR1 SGHAT and CDR2 FQNNGV. The CDR3 here is CASSSPVRGPYGYTF. In DNA form, the CDR3 reads TGTGCCAGCAGCTCCCCGGTTAGGGGGCCCTATGGCTACACCTTC.

This clonotype appeared once. The J gene is TRBJ2-1, the V gene TRBV30; perhaps TRBD2 as D (6 bases). This CDR3 spans 16 amino acids. The germline V gene encodes CDR1 GTSNPN and CDR2 SVGIG (reference sequence). With 5 bases removed from V and 8 bases from J, the gap between germline ends came to 25 bases. The CDR3 is CAWFGSSGLPLDEQFF. The CDR3 region has the DNA TGTGCCTGGTTTGGGAGCAGCGGGCTTCCCCTCGATGAGCAGTTCTTC.

This clonotype was counted between two and nine times. The chain couples TRBV28 to TRBJ1-2; D possibly corresponds to TRBD1 (6 bases). The CDR3 consists of 14 residues. V lost 3 bases and J 8 bases, leaving 16 bases between the germline ends. Germline V lookup: CDR1 MDHEN, CDR2 SYDVKM. CDR3 in DNA: TGTGCCAGCAGTTTTTGGGGGCAGGGCTTCGGCTACACCTTC. Translating it yields CASSFWGQGFGYTF.